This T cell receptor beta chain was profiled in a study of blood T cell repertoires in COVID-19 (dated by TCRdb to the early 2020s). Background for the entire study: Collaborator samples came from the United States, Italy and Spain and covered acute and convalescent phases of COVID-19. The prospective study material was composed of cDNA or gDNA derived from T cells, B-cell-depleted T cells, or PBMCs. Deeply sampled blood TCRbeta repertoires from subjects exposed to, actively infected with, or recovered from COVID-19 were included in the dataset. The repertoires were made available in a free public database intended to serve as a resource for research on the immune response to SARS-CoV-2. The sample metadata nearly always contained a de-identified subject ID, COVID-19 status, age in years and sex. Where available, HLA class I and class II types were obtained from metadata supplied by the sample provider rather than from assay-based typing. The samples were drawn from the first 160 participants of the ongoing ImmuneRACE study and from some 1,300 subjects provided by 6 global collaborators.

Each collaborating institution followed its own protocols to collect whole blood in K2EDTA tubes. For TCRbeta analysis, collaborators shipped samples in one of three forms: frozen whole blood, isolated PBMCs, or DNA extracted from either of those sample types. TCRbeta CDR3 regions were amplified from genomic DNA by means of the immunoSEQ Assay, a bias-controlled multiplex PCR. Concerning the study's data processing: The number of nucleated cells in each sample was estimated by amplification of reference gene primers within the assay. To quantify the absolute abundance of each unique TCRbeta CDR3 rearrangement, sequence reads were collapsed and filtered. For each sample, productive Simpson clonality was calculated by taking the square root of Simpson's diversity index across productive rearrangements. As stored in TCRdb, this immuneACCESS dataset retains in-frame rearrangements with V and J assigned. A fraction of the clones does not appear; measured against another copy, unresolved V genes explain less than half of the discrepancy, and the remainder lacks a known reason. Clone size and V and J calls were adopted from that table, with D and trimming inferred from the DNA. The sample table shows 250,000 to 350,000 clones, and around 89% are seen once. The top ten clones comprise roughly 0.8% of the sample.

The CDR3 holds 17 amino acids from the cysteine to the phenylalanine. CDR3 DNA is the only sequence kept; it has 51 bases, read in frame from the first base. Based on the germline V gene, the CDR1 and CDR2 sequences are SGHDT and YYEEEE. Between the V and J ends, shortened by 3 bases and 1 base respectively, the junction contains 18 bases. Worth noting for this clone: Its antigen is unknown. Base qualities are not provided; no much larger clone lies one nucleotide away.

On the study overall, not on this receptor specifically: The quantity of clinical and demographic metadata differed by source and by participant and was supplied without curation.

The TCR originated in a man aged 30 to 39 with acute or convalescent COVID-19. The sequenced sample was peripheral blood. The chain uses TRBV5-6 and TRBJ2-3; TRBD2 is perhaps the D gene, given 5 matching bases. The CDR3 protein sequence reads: CASSSLNRRTGTDTQYF. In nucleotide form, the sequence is TGTGCCAGCAGCTCTTTAAACCGGAGGACTGGCACAGATACGCAGTATTTT.